This T cell receptor beta chain was observed in a study of blood T cell repertoires in COVID-19 (dated by TCRdb to the early 2020s). About the study as a whole: Samples from collaborators originated in the United States, Italy and Spain and spanned both the acute and convalescent phases of COVID-19. The material from the prospective study consisted of cDNA or gDNA derived from T cells, B-cell-depleted T cells, or PBMCs. Samples came from the ongoing ImmuneRACE study (first 160 participants) plus 1,254 subjects from 6 global collaborators. Where available, HLA class I and class II types were taken from metadata supplied by the sample provider and were not determined by assay-based typing. The sample metadata nearly always contained a de-identified subject ID, COVID-19 status, age in years and sex. Subjects who had been exposed to COVID-19, were actively infected with it, or had recovered from it provided the deeply sampled blood TCRbeta repertoires that made up the dataset. The repertoires were released in a freely available public database intended as a resource for research on the immune response to SARS-CoV-2. Overall study outcomes, separate from this receptor: The quantity of clinical and demographic metadata differed by source and by participant and was supplied without curation.

One collaborating source in Seattle enrolled patients while the patients were actively infected and followed the patients over time throughout the course of disease. Collaborating institutions collected whole blood in K2EDTA tubes following their own protocols. For TCRbeta analysis, collaborators shipped samples in one of three forms: frozen whole blood, isolated PBMCs, or DNA extracted from either of those sample types. Regarding this clone: This receptor's antigen is unknown. Qualities for individual bases were not recorded, and no much larger clone is one base off.

V loses 3 bases, J loses 4 bases, and the germline ends lie 12 bases apart. CDR1 is given as ENHRY and CDR2 as SYGVKD, both from the germline V gene. The CDR3 sequence holds 14 residues, the cysteine and phenylalanine included. Only the CDR3 portion is preserved as DNA: 42 bases, with reading frame beginning at the first base. TCRbeta CDR3 regions were amplified from genomic DNA using the immunoSEQ Assay, a bias-controlled multiplex PCR. The original methods were these. Within the assay, amplification of reference gene primers was used to estimate how many nucleated cells each sample contained. To quantify the absolute abundance of each unique TCRbeta CDR3 rearrangement, sequence reads were collapsed and filtered. For each sample, productive Simpson clonality was calculated as the square root of Simpson's diversity index across productive rearrangements. TCRdb mirrors the immuneACCESS table, restricted to in-frame sequences. Some clones are absent from its copies; in checked studies, under half trace to an unresolved V gene, and the reason for the others is unknown. For V, J and clone size, that table is used; D and trimming come from the DNA. This sample is represented by 200,000 to 250,000 clones; around 80% of them were singletons. 1.3% of the sample comes from the top ten.

The rearrangement combines TRBV10-3 with TRBJ2-5; the D gene is possibly TRBD2, with 6 bases matching. Sequenced sample: peripheral blood. The sequence derives from a young woman with COVID-19, enrolled during active disease. The DNA reads TGTGCCATCAGTGACATTAGCGGAGGAGAGACCCAGTACTTC. This yields the protein CAISDISGGETQYF.